A selection of T cell receptor beta chains follows, all from one sample in a study of CD8+ T cells in alopecia areata. Using immunoSEQ multiplex PCR, the repertoire was profiled, and TCRdb retains in-frame clones only, with some absent. The data contain under 150,000 clones, less than 60% of them singletons. Sequenced here: CD4+ T cells sorted from blood, sampled at week 24, from a patient treated with tofacitinib. The source is a human donor with alopecia areata. CDR3s include the opening cysteine and the closing phenylalanine or tryptophan. The D gene is left open where the match is weak. Clone size is not always given. Where it is, it says once, few, many or a class for expanded clones.

CDR3nt	CDR3aa	abundance	d_gene	v_gene	j_gene
TGCGCCAGCAGCTCAGGGTCAACTAATGAAAAACTGTTTTTT	CASSSGSTNEKLFF	.	.	TRBV5-1	TRBJ1-4
TGTGCCAGCAGCTCGAACACGGACAGGGGGACTTATGGCTACACCTTC	CASSSNTDRGTYGYTF	.	TRBD1	TRBV5-4	TRBJ1-2
TGTGCCAGCAGCCACCAGGTCCCAGATACGCAGTATTTT	CASSHQVPDTQYF	.	.	TRBV7-2	TRBJ2-3
TGCAGCGTCTCCTGGGAGGGGGCTGAAGCTTTCTTT	CSVSWEGAEAFF	.	.	TRBV29-1	TRBJ1-1
TGTGCCAGCTCACCTACAGGGAATTCTAACTACGAGCAGTACTTC	CASSPTGNSNYEQYF	.	.	TRBV18	TRBJ2-7
TGTGCCAGCAGCTCGGGACAGGCTGGATATGGCTACACCTTC	CASSSGQAGYGYTF	.	TRBD1	TRBV7-2	TRBJ1-2
TGTGCCTGGAGCTTGGGGTGGTCCCTGGGCACTGAAGCTTTCTTT	CAWSLGWSLGTEAFF	.	.	TRBV30	TRBJ1-1
TGTGCCACCAGCAGAGATAACGGGGAGACCCAGTACTTC	CATSRDNGETQYF	.	.	TRBV15	TRBJ2-5
TGCGCCAGCAGCTCGGGCCGCCATACGCAGTATTTT	CASSSGRHTQYF	.	.	TRBV5-1	TRBJ2-3
TGTGCCTGGAGGCGGGCCCACTCAAAGGAGACCCAGTACTTC	CAWRRAHSKETQYF	.	.	TRBV30	TRBJ2-5
TGCGCCAGCAGCCAAGGTCCAGCGGGGGACCCCGAGCAGTACTTC	CASSQGPAGDPEQYF	.	TRBD2	TRBV5-4	TRBJ2-7
TGTGCCAGCAGTTACTCGATCGGGCTCGGGGAGACCCAGTACTTC	CASSYSIGLGETQYF	once	.	TRBV6-5	TRBJ2-5
TGTGCCAGCAGTCTCACTAGGAGCAATGAGCAGTTCTTC	CASSLTRSNEQFF	few	.	TRBV2	TRBJ2-1
TGTGCCAGCAGTGAGTCCGGGACGGTCAATTCACCCCTCCACTTT	CASSESGTVNSPLHF	medium-sized	.	TRBV2	TRBJ1-6
TGTGCCAGCAGCGGGCGGCGGACGGGGGAGCAGTACTTC	CASSGRRTGEQYF	few	.	TRBV5-6	TRBJ2-7
TGTGCCAGTAGCCGGGCTGACAATGAGCAGTTCTTC	CASSRADNEQFF	.	.	TRBV27	TRBJ2-1
TGTGCTAGTGGTTTGATTCGACACCCCCCTCAGGGCAATCAGCCCCAGCATTTT	CASGLIRHPPQGNQPQHF	.	.	TRBV12-5	TRBJ1-5
TGTGCCAGCAGTGAAGACTACGAGCAGTACTTC	CASSEDYEQYF	few	.	TRBV6-5	TRBJ2-7
TGTGCCAGCAGCATCAGCGGGGGGTTTCACAATGAGCAGTTCTTC	CASSISGGFHNEQFF	once	TRBD2	TRBV5-4	TRBJ2-1
TGTGCCAGCAGCCAAGAAACTAGCGGGGGAGTAGATACGCAGTATTTT	CASSQETSGGVDTQYF	once	TRBD2	TRBV4-2	TRBJ2-3
TGCGCCAGCAGCTTGGCCGAGATCACTGAAGCTTTCTTT	CASSLAEITEAFF	.	.	TRBV5-1	TRBJ1-1
TGTGCCAGTAGTATCGAGGTGTTTCAGCCCCAGCATTTT	CASSIEVFQPQHF	.	.	TRBV19	TRBJ1-5
TGTGCCAGCAGCTTAGTGGAAGCCAGGGGGCGAAGCAATCAGCCCCAGCATTTT	CASSLVEARGRSNQPQHF	.	TRBD1	TRBV7-8	TRBJ1-5
TGTGCCAAATCGTGGGGGGAGCTGTTTTTT	CAKSWGELFF	few	.	TRBV27	TRBJ2-2
TGTGCCACCAGCAGAGGACCAGGGCCCAATCAGCCCCAGCATTTT	CATSRGPGPNQPQHF	once	.	TRBV15	TRBJ1-5
TGTGCCAGCAGCCTCCGCGGGGGACTTACTGAAGCTTTCTTT	CASSLRGGLTEAFF	.	.	TRBV27	TRBJ1-1
TGCAGCGGGCTCCAAGAGACCCAGTACTTC	CSGLQETQYF	.	.	TRBV29-1	TRBJ2-5
TGTGCCAGCAGCCCGGGACAGGGGTATGGCTACACCTTC	CASSPGQGYGYTF	few	TRBD1	TRBV7-9	TRBJ1-2
TGTGCCAGCGCGCCAGCGGGGGGCCGAGATACGCAGTATTTT	CASAPAGGRDTQYF	.	TRBD2	TRBV18	TRBJ2-3
TGTGCCAGTAGTATAGAATCAGGGAGGCACGAGCAGTACTTC	CASSIESGRHEQYF	.	.	TRBV19	TRBJ2-7
TGTGCCAGCAGTGACTATCCCGGACAGAGCTACACCTTC	CASSDYPGQSYTF	.	.	TRBV6-5	TRBJ1-2